The clone carrying this TCR beta chain was observed a handful of times. Its antigen remains unidentified. The CDR3 has 13 residues. Germline CDR1 is SGHTA and CDR2 is FQGTGA. V lost 5 bases, J lost 4 bases, and 11 bases lay in between. The data belong to a study of cytomegalovirus exposure and HLA in healthy donors. 13 Jbeta primers and 60 Vbeta primers were used for the PCR. The data were produced by immunoSEQ multiplex PCR, yet TCRdb's version contains in-frame clones alone and is incomplete. There are about 130,000 clones in the sample; approximately 84% occur only once, and roughly 1.8% lies in the top ten. General observations from the study: Altogether, 164 TCR beta chains were recorded as cytomegalovirus-associated.

Material for sequencing was PBMCs. The sequence was collected from a woman between 40 and 55 years old in good health and CMV-seronegative. The chain joins TRBV7-3 to TRBJ2-5; TRBD2 might be the D (6 bases). CDR3 in amino acids: CASSPTSTETQYF. The CDR3 DNA is TGTGCCAGCAGCCCCACTAGCACAGAGACCCAGTACTTC. Full variable domain (outside the CDR3, taken from reference TRBV7-3 and TRBJ2-5): GAGVSQTPSNKVTEKGKYVELRCDPISGHTALYWYRQSLGQGPEFLIYFQGTGAADDSGLPNDRFFAVRPEGSVSTLKIQRTERGDSAVYLCASSPTSTETQYFGPGTRLLVL.